What follows are 3 T cell receptor beta chains derived from one specimen sequenced in a study of regulatory T cells in long-lasting Graves disease. With iRepertoire HTBI primers and Arm-PCR of CDR3 regions, TCR beta libraries were built. TCRdb reprocessed the multiplex PCR reads via MiXCR and lists one record per CDR3 protein. The sample lists fewer than 400,000 distinct CDR3 sequences, 20% occurring once. Described time point: persistent/refractory GD, antithyroid drugs over 5 years with positive TRAb. TCR sequences were obtained from RNA taken from PBMCs. The sample was peripheral blood mononuclear cells (PBMCs), taken when the disease was refractory, from a patient treated with antithyroid drugs. Source of these receptors: a female donor with Graves disease.

This clonotype was seen only a few times. J is TRBJ1-1 and V is TRBV7-2; maybe TRBD1 (6 bases). CDR1 is SGHTA, CDR2 FQGNSA, per germline. The CDR3 consists of 14 residues. Trimming removed 4 bases from V and 5 bases from J, with 14 bases in between. The chain's CDR3 is CASSWGRGLTEAFF. As DNA, the CDR3 is TGTGCCAGCAGCTGGGGCCGGGGGCTGACTGAAGCTTTCTTT.

This clonotype was seen ten or more times. The rearrangement joins TRBV5-1 to TRBJ1-4; a weak D match, TRBD1 (6 bases). V lost 4 bases, J lost 8 bases, and 18 bases lay in between. This CDR3 is 15 amino acids long. CDR1 and CDR2 from the germline V gene are SGHRS and YFSETQ. CDR3 protein: CASSQTGFVREKLFF. CDR3 DNA: TGCGCCAGCAGCCAAACAGGGTTCGTCAGAGAAAAACTGTTTTTT.

The rearrangement links TRBV6-1 to TRBJ1-1; D is ambiguous. Germline-derived CDR1 and CDR2 are MNHNS and SASEGT. The CDR3 covers 14 residues. Between the trimmed V and J ends, which lost 11 bases and 6 bases, there was a span of 22 bases. This CDR3 reads CAGQRNRRDAEAFF. The CDR3 DNA sequence: TGTGCCGGGCAGAGGAATAGGAGGGATGCTGAAGCTTTCTTT.